This TCR beta chain was documented in a study of shared clonotypes between healthy human individuals. For the study at large: Serving as donors were a couple of women and a few men, whose ages spanned 18 to 49.

This CDR3 comprises 14 residues. Trimming at V came to 3 bases and at J to 4 bases, leaving 6 bases not matched to a gene. Germline V gene sequence: CDR1 SGDLS, CDR2 YYNGEE. Study processing details: Junction-only sequences without quality scores came from ImmunoSEQ, so filtering differed. Here immunoSEQ multiplex PCR was the method, and the copy in TCRdb shows in-frame clones only, minus some. That table gives V, J and clone size, and the DNA gave D and trimming. The sample lists hundreds of thousands of clones, 85% to 95% occurring once. CD45RO-negative, CCR7-selected cells formed the naive CD8 fraction, which excluded terminally differentiated effector memory CD45RA+ cells.

The receptor's source is a woman in her twenties or thirties in good health. Sequencing used naive CD8+ T cells sorted from blood. The rearrangement links TRBV9 to TRBJ2-7; TRBD1 matches at 8 bases. The CDR3 DNA reads TGTGCCAGCAGCGCGGACAGGGCTTCTTACGAGCAGTACTTC. It yields the protein CASSADRASYEQYF. The full variable domain, its missing parts supplied by reference TRBV9 and TRBJ2-7, is DSGVTQTPKHLITATGQRVTLRCSPRSGDLSVYWYQQSLDQGLQFLIQYYNGEERAKGNILERFSAQQFPDLHSELNLSSLELGDSALYFCASSADRASYEQYFGPGTRLTVT.